Below, 30 T cell receptor beta chains from the same sample are listed, as sequenced in a study of CD8 T cells in Susac syndrome. cDNA came from around 0.54 to 1 ug RNA primed by random hexamers. TCRdb recomputed calls from the immunoSEQ multiplex PCR reads with MiXCR, one row per CDR3 protein. The table shows around 130,000 distinct CDR3 sequences, with roughly 94% occurring only once. Material: CD8+ T cells from PBMCs. All receptors come from a human donor with Susac syndrome.

The rearrangement links TRBV18 to TRBJ2-5, with D perhaps TRBD2 (6 bases). The CDR3 totals 13 residues. Deletions cut 6 bases from V and 5 bases from J, with 13 bases between. Germline lookup yields CDR1 KGHSH and CDR2 LQKENI. The CDR3 DNA is TGTGCCAGCTCGGGCTGGGAGGTGGAGACCCAGTACTTC. It translates to CASSGWEVETQYF.

This chain uses TRBV14 with TRBJ1-1; weak D call: TRBD1 (6 bases). CDR3 length: 14 amino acids. From germline, CDR1 is SGHDN and CDR2 FVKESK. With 0 bases removed from V and 4 bases from J, the gap between germline ends came to 9 bases. The CDR3 nucleotides read TGTGCCAGCAGCCAAGATCGGGGGCGCACTGAAGCTTTCTTT. Residues: CASSQDRGRTEAFF.

The rearrangement links TRBV25-1 to TRBJ1-6; 10 bases align to TRBD1. J was trimmed by 6 bases and V by 5 bases; bases with no gene match: 13. The germline V gene has CDR1 MGHDK and CDR2 SYGVNS. The CDR3 runs to 18 residues. CDR3 in DNA: TGTGCCAGCAGTCAAAATCCGGGACAGGGGAGTTCTAATTCACCCCTCCACTTT. Translated: CASSQNPGQGSSNSPLHF.

This chain links TRBV5-6 with TRBJ2-6; D gene uncertain. Germline values: CDR1 SGHDT, CDR2 YYEEEE. The CDR3 runs 17 residues. Trimming pared 1 base from V and 1 base from J, leaving 12 bases between. CDR3 bases: TGTGCCAGCAGCTTGTCCTACAGCCTATCTGGGGCCAACGTCCTGACTTTC. Protein: CASSLSYSLSGANVLTF.

This sequence joins TRBV7-6 and TRBJ2-7; 7 positions agree with TRBD1. CDR1 and CDR2 from the germline V gene are SGHVS and FNYEAQ. The trim removed 5 bases at V and 3 bases at J, leaving 4 bases unmatched. The CDR3 covers 13 residues. CDR3 nucleotides: TGTGCCAGCAGCAAAGGGACAGACTACGAGCAGTACTTC. This translates into CASSKGTDYEQYF.

The J gene is TRBJ1-1, the V gene TRBV5-1, with a tentative D call TRBD1 (5 bases). Trimming removed 4 bases from V and 4 bases from J, with 17 bases in between. Germline CDR1 is SGHRS and CDR2 is YFSETQ. The CDR3 runs to 15 residues. Here the CDR3 DNA reads TGCGCCAGCAGCCCCCGAGATCAGGGCATCACTGAAGCTTTCTTT. Residues: CASSPRDQGITEAFF.

The chain employs TRBV4-3 and TRBJ2-5, with TRBD2 identical over 10 bases. CDR1 is LGHNA, CDR2 YSLEER, per germline. The CDR3 has 15 residues. Trimming took 0 bases from V and 10 from J; bases not matched to a gene: 8. In DNA, the CDR3 is TGCGCCAGCAGCCAAGATTTGGCTAGCGGGGGAGGCCAGTACTTC. As protein: CASSQDLASGGGQYF.

This chain joins TRBV5-1 and TRBJ1-6, with 7 bases aligning to TRBD1. Germline loops: CDR1 SGHRS, CDR2 YFSETQ. The CDR3 has 18 residues. V dropped 1 base and J dropped 0; count of bases not matched to a gene: 7. CDR3 sequence: CASSLFGTESSYNSPLHF. CDR3 bases: TGCGCCAGCAGCTTGTTCGGGACAGAGAGCTCCTATAATTCACCCCTCCACTTT.

In its sample, this clonotype was seen once. The chain links TRBV9 to TRBJ2-1, with TRBD1 identical over 9 bases. Germline CDR1 is SGDLS and CDR2 is YYNGEE. Trimming took 0 bases from V and 8 from J; bases not matched to a gene: 9. The CDR3 spans 16 residues. The chain's CDR3 is CASSVELGDRAHEQFF. The DNA of the CDR3 is TGTGCCAGCAGCGTAGAATTAGGGGACAGGGCCCATGAGCAGTTCTTC. The full variable domain, its missing parts supplied by reference TRBV9 and TRBJ2-1, is DSGVTQTPKHLITATGQRVTLRCSPRSGDLSVYWYQQSLDQGLQFLIQYYNGEERAKGNILERFSAQQFPDLHSELNLSSLELGDSALYFCASSVELGDRAHEQFFGPGTRLTVL.

J is TRBJ2-7 and V is TRBV15, with D possibly matching TRBD1 (5 bases). The CDR3 has 15 amino acids. Per germline, CDR1 LNHNV and CDR2 YYDKDF (reference sequence). With 5 bases removed from V and 2 bases from J, the gap between germline ends came to 16 bases. CDR3 protein: CATSLKGQRPYEQYF. CDR3 in DNA: TGTGCCACCAGCCTTAAGGGGCAGAGACCCTACGAGCAGTACTTC.

V gene TRBV29-1 combines with J gene TRBJ2-7; D unresolved. Germline V lookup: CDR1 SQVTM, CDR2 ANQGSEA. The ends were cut back, 5 bases at V and 4 bases at J, with 12 bases in the middle. This CDR3 has 12 residues. CDR3 in amino acids: CSVKSGEYEQYF. The CDR3 DNA reads TGCAGCGTTAAGTCAGGTGAATACGAGCAGTACTTC.

CDR3 loop: CASTRVGGGYTF. The CDR3 DNA is TGTGCCAGCACCCGGGTGGGGGGAGGCTACACCTTC. The gene calls are TRBV6-5 and TRBJ1-2; D might be TRBD1 (5 bases). Trimming stripped 7 bases from V and 8 bases from J, with 14 bases between. CDR1 and CDR2 (germline): MNHEY, SVGAGI. The CDR3 has 12 amino acids.

This chain uses TRBV9 with TRBJ2-5, with D unclear. V lost 0 bases, J lost 7 bases, and 19 bases lay in between. The germline CDR1 and CDR2 sequences are SGDLS and YYNGEE. The CDR3 length is 16 residues. CDR3 region: CASSVGDGSFIGTQYF. For the CDR3, the DNA is TGTGCCAGCAGCGTAGGTGACGGCTCCTTCATTGGGACCCAGTACTTC.

This chain connects TRBV19 to TRBJ1-1, with a tentative D call TRBD1 (5 bases). CDR1 is LNHDA, CDR2 SQIVND, per germline (reference sequence). The CDR3 loop spans 14 amino acids. V shed 4 bases and J shed 1 base, with 10 bases lying between them. DNA of the CDR3: TGTGCCAGTAGTAGGGGGTATGCGAACACTGAAGCTTTCTTT. Translated, it gives CASSRGYANTEAFF.

The chain joins TRBV12-3 or TRBV12-4 to TRBJ2-7, with 8 positions matching TRBD2. Trimming took 6 bases from V and 2 from J; bases not matched to a gene: 6. CDR3 length: 14 residues. The CDR3 loop is CASSYGGGPYEQYF. The CDR3 DNA follows: TGTGCCAGCAGCTACGGGGGGGGCCCCTACGAGCAGTACTTC.

The V and J genes are TRBV5-1 and TRBJ2-5; 7 bases match TRBD1. Germline CDR1 SGHRS, CDR2 YFSETQ. The CDR3 spans 12 residues. V lost 5 bases, J lost 2 bases, and 0 bases stayed unmatched. CDR3 residues: CASRGQQETQYF. CDR3 DNA sequence: TGCGCCAGCAGGGGACAGCAAGAGACCCAGTACTTC.

This chain uses TRBV24-1 with TRBJ2-1; D unresolved. The CDR3 covers 13 residues. V was pared by 4 bases and J by 8 bases, with 11 bases between. Looked up from germline, CDR1 is KGHDR and CDR2 is SFDVKD. The CDR3 sequence: CATSDPRWDEQFF. The CDR3 DNA follows: TGTGCCACCAGTGACCCCCGGTGGGATGAGCAGTTCTTC.

The CDR3 region is CASKSGTENEKLFF. The CDR3 DNA follows: TGTGCCAGCAAGTCCGGGACTGAGAATGAAAAACTGTTTTTT. The chain combines TRBV9 with TRBJ1-4, with D possibly being TRBD1 (5 bases). The CDR3 is 14 amino acids. Germline CDR1 reads SGDLS; CDR2 reads YYNGEE. The V end was cut by 6 bases, the J end by 5 bases, with 14 bases between.

The gene calls are TRBV11-2 and TRBJ2-6; no clear D gene. The CDR3 runs to 14 residues. Germline loops: CDR1 SGHAT, CDR2 FQNNGV. V was pared by 2 bases and J by 2 bases, with 4 bases between. CDR3 protein: CASSLIPGANVLTF. The CDR3 nucleotides read TGTGCCAGCAGCTTAATTCCTGGGGCCAACGTCCTGACTTTC.

The genes are TRBV27 and TRBJ1-1; D gene ambiguous. V lost 5 bases and J lost 7, with 11 bases in between. This CDR3 contains 12 residues. Germline-derived CDR1 and CDR2 are MNHEY and SMNVEV (reference sequence). The CDR3 DNA reads TGTGCCAGCAGTCCCCAAGGAGTTGAAGCTTTCTTT. Translation: CASSPQGVEAFF.

The V call is TRBV4-2, the J call TRBJ2-2, with 10 bases identical to TRBD1. The germline gives CDR1 LGHNA, CDR2 YNFKEQ. V was pared by 1 base and J by 4 bases, with 0 bases of the junction left unmatched. The CDR3 covers 15 residues. In nucleotides, the CDR3 is TGTGCCAGCAGCCAAGGGGACAGGGGCACCGGGGAGCTGTTTTTT. Translated, it gives CASSQGDRGTGELFF.

The genes are TRBV29-1 and TRBJ1-2; 11 bases line up with TRBD1. This CDR3 contains 15 residues. Trimming at V came to 2 bases and at J to 3 bases, leaving 5 bases not matched to a gene. CDR1 SQVTM and CDR2 ANQGSEA come from the germline V gene. As DNA, the CDR3 is TGCAGCGTTGAAAGTACGGGACAGGGGGACTATGGCTACACCTTC. Translating it yields CSVESTGQGDYGYTF.

The CDR3 DNA is TGTGCCACCAGTGGCGGCGAGTCTAGCACAGATACGCAGTATTTT. Encoded protein: CATSGGESSTDTQYF. V and J are TRBV24-1 and TRBJ2-3; no reliable D call. The CDR3 runs 15 residues. Germline V gene sequence: CDR1 KGHDR, CDR2 SFDVKD. Trimming removed 5 bases at V and 0 bases at J, with 11 bases between.

J is TRBJ2-1 and V is TRBV11-3; either TRBD1 or TRBD2 may supply D (5 bases each). The germline gives CDR1 SGHNT, CDR2 YENEEA. V lost 1 base and J 10 bases, leaving 11 bases between the germline ends. CDR3 length equals 13 residues. CDR3 region: CASSLGRGLEQFF. The CDR3 DNA follows: TGTGCCAGCAGCTTAGGACGGGGCTTGGAGCAGTTCTTC.

This clonotype was recorded once. The V gene is TRBV9, the J gene TRBJ2-7; D remains unclear. Germline V lookup: CDR1 SGDLS, CDR2 YYNGEE. V shed 0 bases and J shed 3 bases, with 13 bases lying between them. This CDR3 region has 15 residues. The CDR3 DNA reads as TGTGCCAGCAGCGTAGAACTCGCGGACCTCTACGAGCAGTACTTC. It translates to CASSVELADLYEQYF.

The gene calls are TRBV4-1 and TRBJ2-5; no definite D call. The germline V and J ends were trimmed by 1 base and 1 base, with 13 bases remaining between them. The CDR3 is 16 amino acids. CDR1 and CDR2 (germline): MGHRA, YSYEKL. CDR3 region: CASSQVFSAPQETQYF. The CDR3 nucleotides are TGCGCCAGCAGCCAAGTTTTCTCAGCCCCCCAAGAGACCCAGTACTTC.

The chain links TRBV4-1 to TRBJ1-5, with D unclear. The CDR3 is 16 residues long. Trimming pared 6 bases from V and 0 bases from J, leaving 15 bases between. CDR1 is MGHRA and CDR2 is YSYEKL in the germline V gene. DNA of the CDR3: TGCGCCAGCAGACCTCAGGCAGACGATAGCAATCAGCCCCAGCATTTT. It specifies CASRPQADDSNQPQHF.

The V gene is TRBV12-3 or TRBV12-4, the J gene TRBJ1-2, with D hard to call. V shed 1 base and J shed 5 bases, with 11 bases lying between them. This CDR3 spans 14 amino acids. CDR3 coding DNA: TGTGCCAGCAGTTTAGGGCGCCCCGGTTATGGCTACACCTTC. Protein product: CASSLGRPGYGYTF.

The rearrangement uses TRBV7-6 and TRBJ2-7; either TRBD1 or TRBD2 may supply D (5 bases each). From germline, CDR1 is SGHVS and CDR2 FNYEAQ. Trimming took 1 base from V and 0 from J, leaving 10 bases between them. The CDR3 spans 15 residues. The CDR3 loop is CASSLDPGASYEQYF. The CDR3 region has the DNA TGTGCCAGCAGCTTAGACCCCGGGGCCTCCTACGAGCAGTACTTC.

V usage is TRBV13 and J usage is TRBJ2-5, with D perhaps given as TRBD1 or TRBD2 (6 bases each). In germline, CDR1 is PRHDT, CDR2 FYEKMQ (reference sequence). The CDR3 has 18 residues. Between the trimmed V and J ends, which lost 0 bases and 4 bases, there was a span of 21 bases. The CDR3, as DNA: TGTGCCAGCAGCTTAGGGGCGAGGGGGGCTCTGGAAGGAGAGACCCAGTACTTC. Translation gives CASSLGARGALEGETQYF.